The TCR beta chain under discussion was sequenced for a study of shared clonotypes between healthy human individuals. Every subset had its genomic DNA shared out evenly among several immunoSEQ plates. This table comes from immunoSEQ multiplex PCR, and its TCRdb copy is limited to in-frame clones, with some not included. The sample includes around 2.3 million clones, 90% to 96% of them seen just once. This clone was detected only once. Its antigen is currently unknown. The identical CDR3 is also encoded by other nucleotide sequences in the sample. This CDR3 has 13 residues. V lost 3 bases to trimming and J lost 7 bases, with 9 bases between them. Germline assignment: CDR1 MNHNS and CDR2 SASEGT. Study results and limitations: The donor pool, a small one, limited the genetic and exposure-history diversity represented.

The sequencing input was naive CD4+ T cells sorted from blood. The subset was: CD45RA+ positively selected. This clonotype was sampled from a man aged 18 to 30 in good health. The rearrangement links TRBV6-1 to TRBJ1-4, with D perhaps matching TRBD1 (5 bases). The CDR3: CASSEGPGEKLFF. DNA of the CDR3: TGTGCCAGCAGTGAGGGGCCTGGTGAAAAACTGTTTTTT.